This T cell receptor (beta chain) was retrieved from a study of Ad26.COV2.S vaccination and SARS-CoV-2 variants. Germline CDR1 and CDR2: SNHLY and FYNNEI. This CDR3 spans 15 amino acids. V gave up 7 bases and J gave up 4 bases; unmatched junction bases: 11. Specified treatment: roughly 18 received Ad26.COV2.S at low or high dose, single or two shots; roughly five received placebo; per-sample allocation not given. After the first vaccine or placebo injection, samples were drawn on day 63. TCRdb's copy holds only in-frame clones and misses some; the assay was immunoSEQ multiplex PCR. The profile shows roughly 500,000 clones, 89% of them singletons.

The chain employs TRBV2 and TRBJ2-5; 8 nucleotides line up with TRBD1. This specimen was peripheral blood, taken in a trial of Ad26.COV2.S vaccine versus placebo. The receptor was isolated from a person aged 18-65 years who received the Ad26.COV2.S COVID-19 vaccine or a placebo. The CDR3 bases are TGTGCCAGCACAGGGCAGGGGGCTGGTACAGAGACCCAGTACTTC. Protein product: CASTGQGAGTETQYF.